This entry lists 22 T cell receptor beta chains sequenced from one sample in a study of cytomegalovirus exposure and HLA in healthy donors. Use of 60 Vbeta and 13 Jbeta primers characterized the PCR. Assay used: immunoSEQ multiplex PCR; TCRdb lists only in-frame clones, some missing. The sample's table shows roughly 80,000 clones. Material for sequencing was PBMCs. These receptors were taken from a woman aged 30 to 39 in good health and CMV-seronegative.

The chain combines TRBV9 with TRBJ1-1; 8 nucleotides agree with TRBD1. Germline assignment: CDR1 SGDLS and CDR2 YYNGEE. The V segment lost 5 bases and the J segment 4 bases; nucleotides outside the gene matches: 1. The CDR3 length is 12 residues. CDR3 sequence: CASRGQGTEAFF. Here the CDR3 DNA reads TGTGCCAGCAGAGGACAGGGCACTGAAGCTTTCTTT.

The chain uses TRBV19 and TRBJ2-1, with 8 bases identical to TRBD2. Trimming cost V 8 bases and J 6 bases; bases outside gene matches: 12. The V gene's germline CDR1 is LNHDA and CDR2 SQIVND (reference sequence). The CDR3 covers 15 residues. CDR3 sequence reads: CASGHSGSLGNEQFF. CDR3 coding DNA: TGTGCCAGTGGCCACAGCGGGAGTCTAGGCAATGAGCAGTTCTTC.

The chain employs TRBV30 and TRBJ1-1; D possibly corresponds to TRBD1 (5 bases). In germline, CDR1 is GTSNPN, CDR2 SVGIG (reference sequence). The V end was cut by 2 bases, the J end by 3 bases, with 13 bases between. This CDR3 is built from 14 residues. CDR3 region: CAWSLTAKDTEAFF. The CDR3 DNA is TGTGCCTGGAGTCTGACAGCTAAGGACACTGAAGCTTTCTTT.

This chain connects TRBV6-5 to TRBJ2-1, with 11 bases fitting TRBD2. The CDR3 contains 15 residues. V trimming: 6 bases; J trimming: 3 bases; junction bases outside the gene matches: 4. Germline-derived CDR1 and CDR2 are MNHEY and SVGAGI. In DNA form, the CDR3 reads TGTGCCAGCAGCCCACTAGCGGGAGACTACAATGAGCAGTTCTTC. Protein sequence: CASSPLAGDYNEQFF.

A note on this clone: Relative to the germline gene, one junction end is altered; a read error may explain this. The chain joins TRBV4-1 to TRBJ1-1, with D uncertain. Germline CDR1 reads MGHRA; CDR2 reads YSYEKL. CDR3 length: 14 amino acids. This chain's CDR3 is CASSQVGSRTEDFF. The CDR3 DNA follows: TGCGCCAGCAGCCAAGTAGGTTCGAGGACTGAAGATTTCTTT.

The chain joins TRBV7-8 to TRBJ2-2; tentative D call: TRBD1 (5 bases). V was trimmed by 4 bases and J by 6 bases, leaving 12 bases between them. CDR1 SGHVS and CDR2 FQNEAQ come from the germline V gene. This CDR3 is 14 amino acids long. The CDR3 loop is CASSSPGSAGELFF. The CDR3, as DNA: TGTGCCAGCAGCTCCCCAGGGTCCGCCGGGGAGCTGTTTTTT.

V gene TRBV7-2 combines with J gene TRBJ1-1; D is ambiguous. Germline CDR1 and CDR2: SGHTA and FQGNSA. CDR3 length: 13 amino acids. V was trimmed by 3 bases and J by 0 bases, leaving 5 bases between them. In DNA form, the CDR3 reads TGTGCCAGCAGCTTCTCAGTGAACACTGAAGCTTTCTTT. Encoded protein: CASSFSVNTEAFF.

The chain links TRBV4-1 to TRBJ2-1, with a possible D match to TRBD2 (6 bases). The CDR3 sequence is 18 residues long. V lost 3 bases, J lost 0 bases, and 18 bases lay in between. Germline CDR1 reads MGHRA; CDR2 reads YSYEKL. Here the CDR3 DNA reads TGCGCCAGCAGCCAGGACCCCCGGGACGGGAGCTCCTACAATGAGCAGTTCTTC. Amino acids: CASSQDPRDGSSYNEQFF.

This chain links TRBV4-2 with TRBJ1-3; TRBD1 agrees at 9 bases. This CDR3 region has 16 residues. V gave up 4 bases and J gave up 8 bases; unmatched junction bases: 12. Germline CDR1 and CDR2: LGHNA and YNFKEQ. CDR3 nucleotides: TGTGCCAGCAGCCCCCGAACAGGGGGCAGGATGGACACCATATATTTT. The encoded protein is CASSPRTGGRMDTIYF.

The CDR3 sequence: CASKTGEANYGYTF. The CDR3 DNA sequence: TGTGCCAGTAAGACAGGGGAAGCTAACTATGGCTACACCTTC. The chain has TRBV6-1 and TRBJ1-2; 8 bases are shared with TRBD1. Germline assignment: CDR1 MNHNS and CDR2 SASEGT. The CDR3 runs to 14 residues. With 9 bases clipped from V and 0 bases from J, the junction kept 6 bases outside the gene matches.

The chain couples TRBV6-6 to TRBJ1-1; D remains ambiguous. CDR1 is MNHNY, CDR2 SVGAGI, per germline (reference sequence). The CDR3 totals 15 residues. Trimming shortened V by 0 bases and J by 5 bases, and 13 bases separated the two germline ends. The CDR3 DNA reads as TGTGCCAGCAGTTACTCGGTGTCGCGGGATACTGAAGCTTTCTTT. As protein: CASSYSVSRDTEAFF.

The chain uses TRBV14 and TRBJ2-1; TRBD2 agrees at 7 bases. CDR1 and CDR2 from the germline V gene are SGHDN and FVKESK. V gave up 2 bases and J gave up 8 bases; unmatched junction bases: 6. This CDR3 region has 14 residues. The CDR3 spells CASSQTGGVHEQFF. The CDR3 DNA sequence: TGTGCCAGCAGCCAAACTGGGGGGGTCCATGAGCAGTTCTTC.

The chain has TRBV2 and TRBJ2-7, with D possibly being TRBD2 (6 bases). Trimming removed 4 bases at V and 3 bases at J, with 7 bases between. Germline V CDR1 and CDR2: SNHLY, FYNNEI. The CDR3 spans 12 residues. CDR3 amino acids: CASSVGGYEQYF. The DNA for the CDR3 is TGTGCCAGCAGTGTGGGGGGCTACGAGCAGTACTTC.

The V gene is TRBV27, the J gene TRBJ2-1, with D possibly being TRBD1 (6 bases). The length of the CDR3 is 12 residues. The germline V gene encodes CDR1 MNHEY and CDR2 SMNVEV (reference sequence). Trimming removed 1 base from V and 11 bases from J, with 9 bases in between. In nucleotides, the CDR3 is TGTGCCAGCAGTTTATTACAGGGCAAGCAGTTCTTC. This gives the protein CASSLLQGKQFF.

The chain is built from TRBV5-1 and TRBJ2-3, with TRBD2 identical over 7 bases. V dropped 1 base and J dropped 4; count of bases not matched to a gene: 3. This CDR3 is 14 amino acids long. From germline, CDR1 is SGHRS and CDR2 YFSETQ. CDR3 loop: CASSLSGAADTQYF. CDR3 coding DNA: TGCGCCAGCAGCTTGAGCGGGGCCGCAGATACGCAGTATTTT.

J is TRBJ1-2 and V is TRBV20-1; D is uncertain. V was cut by 0 bases and J by 5 bases, with 4 bases left in between. Germline assignment: CDR1 DFQATT and CDR2 SNEGSKA (reference sequence). The CDR3 is 11 residues long. CDR3 region: CSARESYGYTF. The CDR3 DNA reads as TGCAGTGCTAGAGAATCTTATGGCTACACCTTC.

This rearrangement joins TRBV5-1 to TRBJ2-3; weak D call: TRBD2 (5 bases). There are 16 residues in the CDR3. The V gene's germline CDR1 is SGHRS and CDR2 YFSETQ. V lost 1 base to trimming and J lost 0 bases, with 12 bases between them. This CDR3 is CASSLSWRTSTDTQYF. The DNA for the CDR3 is TGCGCCAGCAGCTTGAGTTGGCGGACTAGCACAGATACGCAGTATTTT.

The chain combines TRBV2 with TRBJ1-2; D not certain. This CDR3 region has 13 residues. CDR1 SNHLY and CDR2 FYNNEI come from the germline V gene. V was shortened by 2 bases and J by 4 bases, with 8 bases between the two germline ends. CDR3 bases: TGTGCCAGCAGTGAACTAGTCGGCTATGGCTACACCTTC. Residues: CASSELVGYGYTF.

The gene calls are TRBV10-3 and TRBJ1-5, with 7 bases matching TRBD1. CDR3 length equals 14 residues. The J segment lost 3 bases and the V segment lost 6 bases, leaving 5 bases of the junction unmatched. Germline CDR1 is ENHRY and CDR2 is SYGVKD. The CDR3: CAIRGDRDNQPQHF. The CDR3 DNA reads TGTGCCATCAGGGGCGACAGGGACAATCAGCCCCAGCATTTT.

CDR3 region: CASGSGGPDNEQFF. The CDR3 DNA sequence: TGTGCCAGTGGGAGCGGGGGGCCTGACAATGAGCAGTTCTTC. This chain uses TRBV19 with TRBJ2-1; the match to TRBD2 covers 9 bases. V dropped 8 bases and J dropped 5; count of bases not matched to a gene: 7. Germline lookup yields CDR1 LNHDA and CDR2 SQIVND (reference sequence). CDR3 length: 14 amino acids.

The J gene is TRBJ1-2, the V gene TRBV30; the match to TRBD1 covers 9 bases. Germline V lookup: CDR1 GTSNPN, CDR2 SVGIG (reference sequence). The CDR3 contains 15 residues. J gave up 0 bases and V 8 bases, and 10 bases lay outside the gene matches. In DNA form, the CDR3 reads TGTGCCGGTCCGGGACAGGGAGCCTCTAACTATGGCTACACCTTC. Its protein product is CAGPGQGASNYGYTF.

CDR3 nucleotide sequence: TGTGCCAGCAGCTTAGCCAAACTAGCTGAAGGTGCAGATACGCAGTATTTT. Translation gives CASSLAKLAEGADTQYF. This rearrangement joins TRBV7-9 to TRBJ2-3; D might be TRBD2 (6 bases). The CDR3 is made up of 17 amino acids. The V end lost 0 bases, the J end lost 4 bases, and 17 bases lay between the germline ends. The germline V gene encodes CDR1 SEHNR and CDR2 FQNEAQ (reference sequence).